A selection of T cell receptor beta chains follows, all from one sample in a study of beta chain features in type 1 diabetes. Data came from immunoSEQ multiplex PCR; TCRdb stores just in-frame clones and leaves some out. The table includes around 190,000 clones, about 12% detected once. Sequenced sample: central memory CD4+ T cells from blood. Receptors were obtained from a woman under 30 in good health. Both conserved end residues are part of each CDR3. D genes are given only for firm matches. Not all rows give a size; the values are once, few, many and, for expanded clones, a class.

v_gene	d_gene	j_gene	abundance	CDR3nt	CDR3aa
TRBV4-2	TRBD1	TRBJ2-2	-	TGTGCCAGCAGCCATCCGGGACAGAGCACCGGGGAGCTGTTTTTT	CASSHPGQSTGELFF
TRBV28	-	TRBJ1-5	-	TGTGCCAGCAGCGCCGCCCAAGCCGATCAGCCCCAGCATTTT	CASSAAQADQPQHF
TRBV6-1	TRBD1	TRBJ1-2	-	TGTGCCAGTATGAGGGGACAGGGGATCTATGGCTACACCTTC	CASMRGQGIYGYTF
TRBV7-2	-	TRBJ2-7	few	TGTGCCAGCAGCTTAGGTAACGGCAGGGGCTACGAGCAGTACTTC	CASSLGNGRGYEQYF
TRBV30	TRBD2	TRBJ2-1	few	TGTGCCTGGAATCCGGGGTGGAGTCTCGGGACTAGCGGGAGGGCCGAAAGGGAGCAGTTCTTC	CAWNPGWSLGTSGRAEREQFF
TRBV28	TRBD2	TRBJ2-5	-	TGTGCCAGCAGTTTAATCGGGAGGGCTCAAGAGACCCAGTACTTC	CASSLIGRAQETQYF
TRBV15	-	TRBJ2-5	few	TGTGCCACCAGCAAGCGCGGAGAGACCCAGTACTTC	CATSKRGETQYF
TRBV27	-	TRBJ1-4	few	TGTGCCAGCGGGCTTTACAGGGCGAATGGCGAAAAACTGTTTTTT	CASGLYRANGEKLFF
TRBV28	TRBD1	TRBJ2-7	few	TGTGCCAGCAGTCCCCCCGGGACAGGGGGGTACGAGCAGTACTTC	CASSPPGTGGYEQYF
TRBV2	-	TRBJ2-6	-	TGTGCCAGCAGTGATCGGTCAGGGTCTGGGGCCAACGTCCTGACTTTC	CASSDRSGSGANVLTF
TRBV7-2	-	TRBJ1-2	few	TGTGCCAGCAGCTCTGGACAGATACTTAACTATGGCTACACCTTC	CASSSGQILNYGYTF
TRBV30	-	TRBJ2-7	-	TGTGCCTGGAGTCATACAGGGATTTACGAGCAGTACTTC	CAWSHTGIYEQYF
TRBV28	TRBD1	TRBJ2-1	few	TGTGCCAGCGCCACCCTGGACAGGGGCTACAATGAGCAGTTCTTC	CASATLDRGYNEQFF
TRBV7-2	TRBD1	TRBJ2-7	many	TGTGCCAGCAGCTTAGGAGGACAGGGCTTCTACGAGCAGTACTTC	CASSLGGQGFYEQYF
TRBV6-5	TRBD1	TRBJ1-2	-	TGTGCCAGCAGTGAAGGGGACAGTCCCTATGGCTACACCTTC	CASSEGDSPYGYTF
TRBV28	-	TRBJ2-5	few	TGTGCCAGCAGTTCAGCGTACCAAGAGACCCAGTACTTC	CASSSAYQETQYF
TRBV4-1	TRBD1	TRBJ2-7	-	TGCGCCAGCAGCCAAGTCCGGACAGGGCTAGATGAGCAGTACTTC	CASSQVRTGLDEQYF
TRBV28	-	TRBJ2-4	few	TGTGCCAGCAGTTTTCCTCCCGGGAACATTCAGTACTTC	CASSFPPGNIQYF
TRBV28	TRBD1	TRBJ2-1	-	TGTGCCAGCGCCAGGACAGGGTTCTATGAGCAGTTCTTC	CASARTGFYEQFF
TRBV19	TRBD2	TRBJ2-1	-	TGTGCCAGTACTAGCGGGAGAGACAATGAGCAGTTCTTC	CASTSGRDNEQFF
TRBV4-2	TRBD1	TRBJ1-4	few	TGTGCCAGCAGCCAGTCAATGGGACAGCTAGCAACTAATGAAAAACTGTTTTTT	CASSQSMGQLATNEKLFF
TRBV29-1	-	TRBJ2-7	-	TGCAGCGTTGGGCTCGCAGTTGGCGAGCAGTACTTC	CSVGLAVGEQYF
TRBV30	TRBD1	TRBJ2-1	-	TGTGCCTGGACTCCCAGGGGGATTGAGCAGTTCTTC	CAWTPRGIEQFF
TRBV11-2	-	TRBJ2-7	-	TGTGCCAGCAGCTTAGGGGCCGGCGAGCAGTACTTC	CASSLGAGEQYF
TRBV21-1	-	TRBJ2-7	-	TGTGCCAGCAGCTTCACCGGGACAGTTACCTACGAGCAGTACTTC	CASSFTGTVTYEQYF
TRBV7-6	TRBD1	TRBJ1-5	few	TGTGCCAGCAGCGTCGGGACAGATAGCAATCAGCCCCAGCATTTT	CASSVGTDSNQPQHF
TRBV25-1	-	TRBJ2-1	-	TGTGCCAGCAGTGATGGCTTGGGCCGGGCGCGGGATTATGAGCAGTTCTTC	CASSDGLGRARDYEQFF
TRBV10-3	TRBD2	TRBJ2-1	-	TGTGCCATCAGTGACACCCTAGCGGTTCAGTTCTTC	CAISDTLAVQFF
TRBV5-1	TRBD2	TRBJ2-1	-	TGCGCCAGCAGCTTGGTCCCCCTACTAGCGGGAGGGGGGTCGGAGCAGTTCTTC	CASSLVPLLAGGGSEQFF
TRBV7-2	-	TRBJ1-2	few	TGTGCCAGCAGCTTAGGGGGGGGCTATGGCTACACCTTC	CASSLGGGYGYTF
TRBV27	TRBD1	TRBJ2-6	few	TGTGCCAGCAGTTGGGACAGGCTCGGAACTGGGGCCAACGTCCTGACTTTC	CASSWDRLGTGANVLTF
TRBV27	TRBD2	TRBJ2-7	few	TGTGCCAGCAGTTTATCAGTGGGAGGGCCGGGAGAGCAGTACTTC	CASSLSVGGPGEQYF
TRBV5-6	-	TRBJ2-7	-	TGTGCCAGCAGCTTGGTTCAGGGGTCCTACGAGCAGTACTTC	CASSLVQGSYEQYF
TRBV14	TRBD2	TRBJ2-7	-	TGTGCCAGCAGCCAACTAGCGGGAGGATACGAGCAGTACTTC	CASSQLAGGYEQYF
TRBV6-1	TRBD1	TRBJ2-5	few	TGTGCCAGCAGTGGAGGGGGCCACCGGGAGACCCAGTACTTC	CASSGGGHRETQYF
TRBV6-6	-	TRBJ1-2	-	TGTGCCAGCAGTTACACAGAAGCTAACTATGGCTACACCTTC	CASSYTEANYGYTF
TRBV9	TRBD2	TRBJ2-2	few	TGTGCCAGCAGCGGGGGAGGGTGGGGTTTCACCGGGGAGCTGTTTTTT	CASSGGGWGFTGELFF
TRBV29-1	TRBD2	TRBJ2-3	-	TGCAGCGTCGAAGCGGGAGGGCCCACAGATACGCAGTATTTT	CSVEAGGPTDTQYF
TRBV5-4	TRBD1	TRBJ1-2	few	TGTGCCAGCAGCGTGGACAGGGCTGGCTACACCTTC	CASSVDRAGYTF
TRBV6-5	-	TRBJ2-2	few	TGTGCCAGCAGTTACTCGAGGGTCCGGGAGCTGTTTTTT	CASSYSRVRELFF
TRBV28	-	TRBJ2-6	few	TGTGCCAGCAGTACACAGGGAACCGGGGCCAACGTCCTGACTTTC	CASSTQGTGANVLTF
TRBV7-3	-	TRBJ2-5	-	TGTGCCAGCAGCTTACAGGGGGGAGGAGAGACCCAGTACTTC	CASSLQGGGETQYF
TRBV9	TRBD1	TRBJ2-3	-	TGTGCCAGCAGCGTAGACCAGGGGGTGGATACGCAGTATTTT	CASSVDQGVDTQYF
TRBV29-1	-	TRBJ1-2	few	TGCAGCGTCAGACCCGGGGGCTATGGCTACACCTTC	CSVRPGGYGYTF
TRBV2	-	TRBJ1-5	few	TGTGCCAGCAGCGACCGCAGGGGCAATCAGCCCCAGCATTTT	CASSDRRGNQPQHF
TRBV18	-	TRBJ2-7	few	TGTGCCAGCTCACCGCGGACAGACTCCTACGAGCAGTACTTC	CASSPRTDSYEQYF
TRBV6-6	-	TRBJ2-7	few	TGTGCCAGCAGTTATGCGGCTGGCTCCTACGAGCAGTACTTC	CASSYAAGSYEQYF
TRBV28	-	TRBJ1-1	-	TGTGCCAGCAGTTTGCCTAGAAACACTGAAGCTTTCTTT	CASSLPRNTEAFF
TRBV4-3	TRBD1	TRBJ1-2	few	TGCGCCAGCGCTCAGGACAGGGGAATGAATCCCTATGGCTACACCTTC	CASAQDRGMNPYGYTF
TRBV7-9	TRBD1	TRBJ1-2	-	TGTGCCAGCAGCTTAGAGACAGGGACCTATGGCTACACCTTC	CASSLETGTYGYTF
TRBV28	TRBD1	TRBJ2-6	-	TGTGCCAGCAGTTTACCCGGGACAGGGTTTACTGGGGCCAACGTCCTGACTTTC	CASSLPGTGFTGANVLTF
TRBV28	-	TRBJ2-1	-	TGTGCCACCCGTGGCGGGCGATCCTACAATGAGCAGTTCTTC	CATRGGRSYNEQFF
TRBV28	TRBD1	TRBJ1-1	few	TGTGCCAGCAGTTTAACAGGGGGCGCAGGAGTAGCTTTCTTT	CASSLTGGAGVAFF